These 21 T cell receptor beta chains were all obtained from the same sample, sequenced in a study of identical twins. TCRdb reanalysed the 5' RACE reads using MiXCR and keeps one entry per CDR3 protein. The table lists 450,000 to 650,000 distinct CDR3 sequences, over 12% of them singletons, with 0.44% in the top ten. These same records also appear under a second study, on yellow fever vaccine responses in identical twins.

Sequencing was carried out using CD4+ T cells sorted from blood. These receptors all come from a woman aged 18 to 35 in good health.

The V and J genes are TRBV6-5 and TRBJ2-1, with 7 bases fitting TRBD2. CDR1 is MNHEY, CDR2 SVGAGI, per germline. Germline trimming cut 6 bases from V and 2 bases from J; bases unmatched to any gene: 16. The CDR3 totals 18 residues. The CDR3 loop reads CASSYSLGVGGAYNEQFF. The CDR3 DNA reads TGTGCCAGCAGCTACAGCCTTGGAGTGGGGGGGGCCTACAATGAGCAGTTCTTC.

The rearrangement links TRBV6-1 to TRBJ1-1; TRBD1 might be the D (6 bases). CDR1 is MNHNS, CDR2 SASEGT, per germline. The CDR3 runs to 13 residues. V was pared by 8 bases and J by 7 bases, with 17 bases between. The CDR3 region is CASRFLGAVEAFF. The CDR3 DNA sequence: TGTGCCAGCCGCTTTTTGGGGGCAGTTGAAGCTTTCTTT.

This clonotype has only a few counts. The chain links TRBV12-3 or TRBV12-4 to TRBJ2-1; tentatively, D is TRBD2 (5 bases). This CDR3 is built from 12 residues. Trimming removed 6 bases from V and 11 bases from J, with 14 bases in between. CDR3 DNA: TGTGCCAGCAGCCCTCGGGGTAATCAGCAGTTCTTC. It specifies CASSPRGNQQFF.

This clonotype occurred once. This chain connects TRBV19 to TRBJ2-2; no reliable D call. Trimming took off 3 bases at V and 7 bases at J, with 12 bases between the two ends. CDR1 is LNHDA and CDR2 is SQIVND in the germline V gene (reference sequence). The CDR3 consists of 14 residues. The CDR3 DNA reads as TGTGCCAGTAGTATTCACATAGAATACGGGGAGCTGTTTTTT. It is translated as CASSIHIEYGELFF.

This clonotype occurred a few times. The CDR3 DNA reads TGCAGTGCTAGTCAAGGGAATTTAGGCCAAGAGACCCAGTACTTC. It encodes CSASQGNLGQETQYF. The rearrangement joins TRBV20-1 to TRBJ2-5; D gene ambiguous. The germline CDR1 and CDR2 sequences are DFQATT and SNEGSKA (reference sequence). Trimming left V 3 bases short and J 1 base short, with 15 bases between. The CDR3 has 15 residues.

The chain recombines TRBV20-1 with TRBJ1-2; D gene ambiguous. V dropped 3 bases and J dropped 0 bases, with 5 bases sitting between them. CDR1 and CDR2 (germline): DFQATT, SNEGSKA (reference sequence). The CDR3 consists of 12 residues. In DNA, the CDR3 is TGCAGTGCTAGTAATACTAACTATGGCTACACCTTC. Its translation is CSASNTNYGYTF.

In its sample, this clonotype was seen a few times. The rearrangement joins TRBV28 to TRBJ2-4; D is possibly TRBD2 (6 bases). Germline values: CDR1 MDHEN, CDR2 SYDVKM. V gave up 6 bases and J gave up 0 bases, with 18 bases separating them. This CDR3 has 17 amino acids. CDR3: CASSRGTLMLAKNIQYF. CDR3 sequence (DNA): TGTGCCAGCAGCCGAGGGACTCTCATGCTAGCCAAAAACATTCAGTACTTC.

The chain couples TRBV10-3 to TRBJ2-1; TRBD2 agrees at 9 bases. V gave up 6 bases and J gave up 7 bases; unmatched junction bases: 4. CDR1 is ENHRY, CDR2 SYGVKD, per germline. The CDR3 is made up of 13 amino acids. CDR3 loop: CAISRLADNEQFF. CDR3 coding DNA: TGTGCCATCAGCCGACTAGCGGATAATGAGCAGTTCTTC.

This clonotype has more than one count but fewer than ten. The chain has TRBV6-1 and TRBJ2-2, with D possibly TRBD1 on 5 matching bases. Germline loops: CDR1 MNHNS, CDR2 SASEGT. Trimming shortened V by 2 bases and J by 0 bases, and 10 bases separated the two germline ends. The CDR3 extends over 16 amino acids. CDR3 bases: TGTGCCAGCAGTGAACCGACAGAACCGAACACCGGGGAGCTGTTTTTT. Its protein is CASSEPTEPNTGELFF.

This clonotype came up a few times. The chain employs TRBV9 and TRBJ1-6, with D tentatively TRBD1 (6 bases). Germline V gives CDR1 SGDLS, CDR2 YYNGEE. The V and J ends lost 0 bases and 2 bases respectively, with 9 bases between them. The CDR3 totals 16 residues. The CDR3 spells CASSVGGRAYNSPLHF. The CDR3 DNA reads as TGTGCCAGCAGCGTAGGGGGGCGCGCCTATAATTCACCCCTCCACTTT.

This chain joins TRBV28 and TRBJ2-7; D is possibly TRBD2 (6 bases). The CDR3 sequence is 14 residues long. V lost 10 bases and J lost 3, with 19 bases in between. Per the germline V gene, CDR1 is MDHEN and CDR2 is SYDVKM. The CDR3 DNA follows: TGTGCCACCGGGGATGGGGCAGCGGGCTACGAGCAGTACTTC. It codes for CATGDGAAGYEQYF.

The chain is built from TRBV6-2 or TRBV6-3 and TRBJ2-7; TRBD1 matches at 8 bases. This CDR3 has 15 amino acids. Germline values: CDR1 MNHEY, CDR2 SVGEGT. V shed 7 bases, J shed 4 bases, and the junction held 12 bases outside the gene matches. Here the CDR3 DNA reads TGTGCCAGCACCCCAGACAGGGGCCATAGATACGAGCAGTACGTC. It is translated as CASTPDRGHRYEQYV.

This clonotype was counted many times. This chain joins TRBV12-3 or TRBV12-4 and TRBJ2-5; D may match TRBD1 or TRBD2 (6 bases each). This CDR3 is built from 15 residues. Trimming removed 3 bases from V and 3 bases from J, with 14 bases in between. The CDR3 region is CASSFLGGVKETQYF. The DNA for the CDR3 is TGTGCCAGCAGTTTTTTGGGGGGCGTTAAAGAGACCCAGTACTTC.

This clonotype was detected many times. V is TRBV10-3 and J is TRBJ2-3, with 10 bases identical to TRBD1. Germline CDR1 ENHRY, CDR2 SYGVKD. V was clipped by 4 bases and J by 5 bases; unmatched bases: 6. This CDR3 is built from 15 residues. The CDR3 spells CAISGDRGLEDTQYF. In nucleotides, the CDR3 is TGTGCCATCAGTGGGGACAGGGGTTTAGAAGATACGCAGTATTTT.

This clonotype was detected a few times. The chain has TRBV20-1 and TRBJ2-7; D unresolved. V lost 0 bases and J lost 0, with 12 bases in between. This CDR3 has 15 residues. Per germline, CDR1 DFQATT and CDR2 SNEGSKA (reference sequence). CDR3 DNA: TGCAGTGCTAGAGATCGTACAGTCCACTCCTACGAGCAGTACTTC. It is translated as CSARDRTVHSYEQYF.

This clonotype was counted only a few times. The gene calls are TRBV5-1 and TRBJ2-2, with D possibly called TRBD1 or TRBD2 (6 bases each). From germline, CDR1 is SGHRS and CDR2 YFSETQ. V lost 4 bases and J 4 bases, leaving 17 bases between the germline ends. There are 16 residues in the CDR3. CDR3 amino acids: CASSLGGATSTGELFF. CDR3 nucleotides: TGCGCCAGCAGCCTGGGGGGCGCGACTTCCACCGGGGAGCTGTTTTTT.

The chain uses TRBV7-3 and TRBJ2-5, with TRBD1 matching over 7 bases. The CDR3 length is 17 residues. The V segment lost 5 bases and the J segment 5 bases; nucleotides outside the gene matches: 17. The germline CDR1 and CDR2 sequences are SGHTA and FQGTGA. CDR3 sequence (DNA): TGTGCCAGCAGCGCCACAGGGGACCCCCTTACTGGGGAGACCCAGTACTTC. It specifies CASSATGDPLTGETQYF. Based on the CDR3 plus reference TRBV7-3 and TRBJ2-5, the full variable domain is GAGVSQTPSNKVTEKGKYVELRCDPISGHTALYWYRQSLGQGPEFLIYFQGTGAADDSGLPNDRFFAVRPEGSVSTLKIQRTERGDSAVYLCASSATGDPLTGETQYFGPGTRLLVL.

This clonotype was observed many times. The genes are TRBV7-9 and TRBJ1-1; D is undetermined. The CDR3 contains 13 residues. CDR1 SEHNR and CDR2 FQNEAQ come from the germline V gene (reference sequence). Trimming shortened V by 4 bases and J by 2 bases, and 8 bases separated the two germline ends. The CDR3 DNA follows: TGTGCCAGCAGCTCAACAGTAAACACTGAAGCTTTCTTT. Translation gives CASSSTVNTEAFF.

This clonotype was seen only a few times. The CDR3 sequence is CASSSGLAGSVKTQYF. The DNA for the CDR3 is TGTGCCAGCAGTTCGGGACTAGCGGGGAGTGTCAAGACCCAGTACTTC. V and J are TRBV6-2 or TRBV6-3 and TRBJ2-5, with 13 bases fitting TRBD2. Germline CDR1 is MNHEY and CDR2 is SVGEGT. J gave up 6 bases and V 4 bases, and 8 bases lay outside the gene matches. The CDR3 totals 16 residues.

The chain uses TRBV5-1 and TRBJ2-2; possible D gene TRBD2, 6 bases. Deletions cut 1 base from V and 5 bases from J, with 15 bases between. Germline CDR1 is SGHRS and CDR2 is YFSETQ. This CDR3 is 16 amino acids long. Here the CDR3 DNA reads TGCGCCAGCAGCTTGAGAGTAGCGGAAGGGACCGGGGAGCTGTTTTTT. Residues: CASSLRVAEGTGELFF.

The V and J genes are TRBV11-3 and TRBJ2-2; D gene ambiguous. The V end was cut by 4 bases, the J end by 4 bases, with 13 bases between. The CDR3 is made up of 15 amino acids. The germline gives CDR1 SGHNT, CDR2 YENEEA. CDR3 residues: CASSSPKGGTGELFF. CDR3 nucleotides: TGTGCCAGCAGCTCACCGAAGGGTGGCACCGGGGAGCTGTTTTTT.